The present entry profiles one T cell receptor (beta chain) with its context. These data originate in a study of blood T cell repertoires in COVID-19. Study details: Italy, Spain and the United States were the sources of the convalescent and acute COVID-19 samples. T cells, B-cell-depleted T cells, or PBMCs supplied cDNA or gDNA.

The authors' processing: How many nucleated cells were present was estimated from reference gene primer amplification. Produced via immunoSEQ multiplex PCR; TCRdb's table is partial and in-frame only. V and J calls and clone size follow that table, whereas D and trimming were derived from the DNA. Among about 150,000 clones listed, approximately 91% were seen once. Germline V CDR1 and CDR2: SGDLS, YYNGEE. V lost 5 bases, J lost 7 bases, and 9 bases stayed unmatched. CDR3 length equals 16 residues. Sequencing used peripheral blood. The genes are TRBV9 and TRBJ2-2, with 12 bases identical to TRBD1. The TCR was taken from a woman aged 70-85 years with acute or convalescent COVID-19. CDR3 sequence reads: CASRAGTGGSNGELFF. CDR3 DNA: TGTGCCAGCAGGGCCGGGACAGGGGGCTCGAACGGGGAGCTGTTTTTT.